This TCR beta chain derives from a study of OX40 agonist ivuxolimab in advanced cancers. This clone was found once. Clones were read by immunoSEQ multiplex PCR, and TCRdb kept only the in-frame ones, dropping some. The sample has roughly 70,000 clones, 86% seen once; the top ten hold around 7%. This CDR3 region has 13 residues. J lost 2 bases, V lost 5 bases, and 0 bases had no gene match. CDR1 and CDR2 (germline): LNHDA, SQIVND (reference sequence). The sample in question was CD4+ or CD8+ T cells sorted from blood, obtained in a trial of the OX40 agonist ivuxolimab. The TCR originated in an adult with an advanced solid tumor such as melanoma, head and neck, liver or kidney cancer. The J gene is TRBJ2-5, the V gene TRBV19, with 9 bases lining up with TRBD1. The DNA for the CDR3 is TGTGCCAGTAGTGACAGGGGGCAAGAGACCCAGTACTTC. It specifies CASSDRGQETQYF.